This is a list of T cell receptor beta chains from one sample in a study of memory CD8 T cells in hepatitis C reinfection. TCRdb's copy holds only in-frame clones and misses some; the assay was immunoSEQ multiplex PCR. The sample has about 45,000 clones, approximately 87% seen once. The specimen sequenced was naive CD8+ T cells sorted from blood. The source is a man between 18 and 35 years old with hepatitis C virus infection. The CDR3 runs from the conserved cysteine through the conserved F or W. The D gene is left open where the match is weak.

V	J	D	CDR3
TRBV9	TRBJ2-2	.	CASSPEGGGYTGELFF
TRBV9	TRBJ1-6	.	CAIREGASNSPLHF
TRBV7-6	TRBJ2-1	.	CASSLEAGAYNEQFF
TRBV6-5	TRBJ1-3	.	CASKLPRDSGNTIYF
TRBV19	TRBJ2-1	TRBD2	CASSIWTSGGEQFF
TRBV2	TRBJ1-5	TRBD1	CASSGDRDIGGPEPQHF
TRBV2	TRBJ2-1	TRBD2	CASIPGLGAYNEQFF
TRBV7-6	TRBJ1-4	.	CASSLTGVNEKLFF
TRBV6-5	TRBJ2-5	TRBD1	CASSETGLLKYF
TRBV28	TRBJ1-4	TRBD1	CASSLIRTGEKLFF
TRBV4-1	TRBJ1-1	TRBD1	CASSQAWGTGMNTEAFF
TRBV4-2	TRBJ2-7	.	CASSQEPSVSYEQYF
TRBV5-1	TRBJ2-3	TRBD2	CASMFASGGYPDTQYF
TRBV2	TRBJ1-2	.	CASSQTVPYYGYTF
TRBV5-1	TRBJ2-5	TRBD2	CASTPGLAGGIGETQYF
TRBV27	TRBJ1-1	.	CASSLGGLYTEAFF
TRBV7-8	TRBJ2-1	.	CASSLEVLVGGNEQFF
TRBV27	TRBJ1-3	.	CASSLGGAEGDTIYF
TRBV9	TRBJ2-1	.	CASSAGLDLGEQFF
TRBV9	TRBJ1-2	.	CASSVVSDSNYGYTF
TRBV13	TRBJ1-1	TRBD1	CASSWVQGTEFTEAFF
TRBV5-4	TRBJ2-1	.	CASSLAETGNPYNEQFF
TRBV28	TRBJ2-2	TRBD1	CASSTWTGGVERENTGELFF
TRBV7-2	TRBJ2-2	.	CASSPGRGLVVTGELFF
TRBV5-4	TRBJ1-1	.	CASRNGYNTEAFF
TRBV7-9	TRBJ2-5	TRBD2	CASSLELAGGQLKTQYF
TRBV13	TRBJ2-7	TRBD1	CASSLFRTGVWEQYF
TRBV9	TRBJ2-2	TRBD1	CASSVEGQGPGELFF
TRBV4-1	TRBJ2-7	TRBD2	CASSQARSGRNYYEQYF
TRBV19	TRBJ2-7	TRBD1	CASRDRYSYEQYF
TRBV10-2	TRBJ1-1	.	CASSESETGLDTEAFF
TRBV28	TRBJ2-3	TRBD2	CASSSIRLAASTDTQYF
TRBV6-1	TRBJ2-5	.	CASSEASLPPRLKQYF
TRBV7-2	TRBJ2-1	TRBD1	CASSFPGTGDSGEQFF
TRBV28	TRBJ2-7	TRBD2	CASRLAGVEEQYF
TRBV18	TRBJ1-5	TRBD1	CASSPVNGTGGGNQPQHF
TRBV7-9	TRBJ1-1	TRBD1	CASSPGQGVDTEAFF
TRBV25-1	TRBJ2-1	.	CASSPVGSYNEQFF
TRBV6-5	TRBJ1-5	TRBD1	CATGTGDQPQHF
TRBV27	TRBJ2-7	.	CASSTGNYEQYF
TRBV7-9	TRBJ1-2	TRBD1	CASSLVLGQAANYGYTF
TRBV28	TRBJ2-7	TRBD1	CASSFDSTGSSYEQYF
TRBV11-2	TRBJ2-3	TRBD2	CASSLGAGGPADTQYF
TRBV7-9	TRBJ1-6	.	CASSLGIGDSPLHF
TRBV19	TRBJ2-3	TRBD2	CASSRWTSGGYLTDTQYF
TRBV7-9	TRBJ2-1	TRBD2	CASSPTSAGSYNEQFF
TRBV19	TRBJ2-1	TRBD2	CASSIGAGGSYNEQFF
TRBV19	TRBJ1-5	.	CASSITSGPQPQHF
TRBV7-9	TRBJ2-7	TRBD2	CASSLPTSGKPYEQYF
TRBV9	TRBJ2-1	TRBD2	CASSVVLAGSYNEQFF
TRBV2	TRBJ2-1	TRBD2	CASRSDWAGVGNEQFF
TRBV9	TRBJ1-1	.	CASSVDWGQDTEAFF